This passage covers 32 T cell receptor beta chains from one sample sequenced in a study of blood T cell repertoires in COVID-19 (TCRdb year 2020). Libraries were prepared through the immunoSEQ multiplex PCR assay. In its TCRdb copy, this immuneACCESS table keeps in-frame sequences only and misses some clones. Where compared with another copy, unresolved V genes explain less than half of these, and the others have no known cause. This sample holds 55,000 to 70,000 clones; around 90% were observed only once. The ten largest clones capture about a tenth of the sample. Sequencing input: peripheral blood. The receptor source for this set is a woman under 30 with acute or convalescent COVID-19.

The chain employs TRBV2 and TRBJ1-5; possible D gene TRBD1, 5 bases. This CDR3 is built from 12 residues. Trimming removed 7 bases from V and 3 bases from J, with 7 bases in between. Germline CDR1 SNHLY, CDR2 FYNNEI. CDR3 sequence: CASKGDNQPQHF. The CDR3 DNA is TGTGCCAGCAAAGGGGACAATCAGCCCCAGCATTTT.

This rearrangement joins TRBV7-9 to TRBJ2-7; D not certain. Trimming took off 3 bases at V and 6 bases at J, with 6 bases between the two ends. CDR1 is SEHNR and CDR2 is FQNEAQ in the germline V gene (reference sequence). This CDR3 region has 11 residues. The DNA of the CDR3 is TGTGCCAGCAGCTTCGGTTCCGAGCAGTACTTC. As protein: CASSFGSEQYF.

The chain couples TRBV11-2 to TRBJ1-6; the D gene is possibly TRBD1 (5 bases). The V end lost 6 bases, the J end lost 7 bases, and 16 bases lay between the germline ends. This CDR3 comprises 15 residues. Per the germline V gene, CDR1 is SGHAT and CDR2 is FQNNGV. This CDR3 is CASSGRGSQNSPLHF. CDR3 DNA: TGTGCCAGCAGTGGACGGGGGTCCCAAAATTCACCCCTCCACTTT.

On this clone itself: The same CDR3 is also encoded by other DNA sequences in this sample. This chain connects TRBV19 to TRBJ2-2; D unclear. The CDR3 covers 13 residues. V lost 1 base, J lost 5 bases, and 5 bases lay in between. Germline CDR1 is LNHDA and CDR2 is SQIVND (reference sequence). CDR3 loop: CASSIASTGELFF. CDR3 DNA: TGTGCCAGTAGTATAGCGAGTACCGGGGAGCTGTTTTTT.

The genes are TRBV2 and TRBJ2-7, with 10 positions matching TRBD2. Germline V gives CDR1 SNHLY, CDR2 FYNNEI. The CDR3 sequence is 15 residues long. J lost 2 bases, V lost 6 bases, and 7 bases had no gene match. The chain's CDR3 is CASRARTSGTYEQYF. CDR3 nucleotides: TGTGCCAGCAGGGCAAGGACTAGCGGAACCTACGAGCAGTACTTC.

The V call is TRBV7-8, the J call TRBJ2-7; 7 bases map to TRBD1. CDR3 length: 13 residues. With 5 bases clipped from V and 4 bases from J, the junction kept 5 bases outside the gene matches. CDR1 is SGHVS, CDR2 FQNEAQ, per germline. The CDR3 protein is CASSRQGIYEQYF. The CDR3 coding sequence is TGTGCCAGCAGCCGACAGGGAATTTACGAGCAGTACTTC.

A note on this clone: Other DNA sequences within the sample encode an identical CDR3. This chain joins TRBV6-1 and TRBJ2-3; no clear D. Trimming removed 2 bases from V and 4 bases from J, with 7 bases in between. The CDR3 is made up of 13 amino acids. Germline CDR1 and CDR2: MNHNS and SASEGT. In DNA form, the CDR3 reads TGTGCCAGCAGTGAATATCCTGCAGATACGCAGTATTTT. As protein: CASSEYPADTQYF.

The rearrangement joins TRBV12-3 or TRBV12-4 to TRBJ2-5; D possibly corresponds to TRBD1 (6 bases). The CDR3 length is 11 residues. V was pared by 6 bases and J by 10 bases, with 12 bases between. The CDR3 nucleotides read TGTGCCAGCAGGAAGGAAGGGGGCCAGTACTTC. Protein sequence: CASRKEGGQYF.

The chain recombines TRBV5-8 with TRBJ1-1; possible D gene TRBD1, 5 bases. The CDR3 length is 14 residues. The germline V gene has CDR1 SGHTS and CDR2 YDEGEE. Trimming left V 3 bases short and J 6 bases short, with 15 bases between. The chain's CDR3 is CASSWSGGGSEAFF. Here the CDR3 DNA reads TGTGCCAGCAGCTGGAGCGGGGGGGGATCTGAAGCTTTCTTT.

The rearrangement uses TRBV19 and TRBJ1-5; D gene uncertain. The CDR3 is made up of 15 amino acids. V was clipped by 3 bases and J by 0 bases, with 9 bases between them. Germline V gene lookup returns CDR1 LNHDA and CDR2 SQIVND (reference sequence). CDR3 loop: CASSIAADSNQPQHF. CDR3 DNA: TGTGCCAGTAGTATCGCGGCGGATAGCAATCAGCCCCAGCATTTT.

This chain links TRBV21-1 with TRBJ2-2; whether TRBD1, the table's D call, matches the DNA was not checked. TRBV21-1 is assigned pseudogene status. This CDR3 has 14 residues. The CDR3 sequence is CASRQQVNTGELFF. DNA of the CDR3: TGTGCCAGCAGGCAGCAGGTCAACACCGGGGAGCTGTTTTTT.

V usage is TRBV18 and J usage is TRBJ1-4, with 9 bases that match TRBD1. The CDR3 is 14 amino acids. CDR1 is KGHSH, CDR2 LQKENI, per germline. With 2 bases clipped from V and 8 bases from J, the junction kept 3 bases outside the gene matches. CDR3 protein: CASSPTGQGEKLFF. The DNA of the CDR3 is TGTGCCAGCTCACCAACTGGACAGGGGGAAAAACTGTTTTTT.

This chain links TRBV5-1 with TRBJ1-6; no firm D call. Trimming cost V 0 bases and J 2 bases, with 6 bases left between them. The CDR3 is 15 residues long. Per germline, CDR1 SGHRS and CDR2 YFSETQ. In DNA form, the CDR3 reads TGCGCCAGCAGCTTGGCAGGCCCCTATAATTCACCCCTCCACTTT. Amino acids: CASSLAGPYNSPLHF.

The V and J genes are TRBV12-3 or TRBV12-4 and TRBJ2-7; no clear D gene. V lost 3 bases and J lost 2, with 8 bases in between. This CDR3 has 13 amino acids. The CDR3 region is CASSFSKTYEQYF. DNA of the CDR3: TGTGCCAGCAGTTTTTCTAAGACCTACGAGCAGTACTTC.

The rearrangement joins TRBV5-8 to TRBJ2-6, with D tentatively TRBD2 (5 bases). CDR1 is SGHTS and CDR2 is YDEGEE in the germline V gene. This CDR3 contains 15 residues. Trimming shortened V by 6 bases and J by 1 base, and 11 bases separated the two germline ends. The CDR3 reads CASTPRVSGANVLTF. DNA for the CDR3: TGTGCCAGCACCCCGCGGGTTTCTGGGGCCAACGTCCTGACTTTC.

The genes are TRBV10-3 and TRBJ2-1; 8 bases align to TRBD1. Germline V gene data show CDR1 as ENHRY and CDR2 as SYGVKD. CDR3 length: 14 amino acids. Losses at the gene ends were 11 bases for V and 5 bases for J; bases not matched to a gene: 11. The CDR3 coding sequence is TGTGCCGTATCGTCGGGCAGGGGGCACAATGAGCAGTTCTTC. Protein product: CAVSSGRGHNEQFF.

This rearrangement joins TRBV5-1 to TRBJ1-1; D is ambiguous. The CDR3 sequence is 16 residues long. CDR1 SGHRS and CDR2 YFSETQ come from the germline V gene. Trimming left V 4 bases short and J 0 bases short, with 16 bases between. DNA of the CDR3: TGCGCCAGCAGCGTGGCGGGAGGGCTTATGAACACTGAAGCTTTCTTT. Protein product: CASSVAGGLMNTEAFF.

The CDR3 bases are TGTGCCAGCAGCTCCCGACTAGCGGGGGCCACCGGGGAGCTGTTTTTT. Its protein product is CASSSRLAGATGELFF. The chain uses TRBV21-1 and TRBJ2-2; the DNA was not compared with TRBD2, the D call given in the table. TRBV21-1 is reported as a pseudogene. The CDR3 runs 16 residues.

This clone turned up a few times. The sample carries other DNA sequences with the same CDR3. The CDR3 loop is CASRYGQGYGYTF. In DNA form, the CDR3 reads TGCGCCAGCAGATATGGACAGGGCTATGGCTACACCTTC. V usage is TRBV5-1 and J usage is TRBJ1-2; 8 nucleotides match TRBD1. Germline-derived CDR1 and CDR2 are SGHRS and YFSETQ. This CDR3 spans 13 amino acids. After removal of 5 bases from V and 4 bases from J, the junction contained 4 bases not matched to a gene.

This rearrangement joins TRBV4-1 to TRBJ1-5; 8 nucleotides match TRBD1. The CDR3 extends over 18 amino acids. Unmatched junction bases numbered 14, after V lost 1 base and J lost 6 bases. Germline-derived CDR1 and CDR2 are MGHRA and YSYEKL. The CDR3 loop is CASSQAFSAGGSSQPQHF. For the CDR3, the DNA is TGCGCCAGCAGCCAAGCGTTCTCCGCAGGGGGCTCCAGTCAGCCCCAGCATTTT.

The chain carries TRBV28 and TRBJ2-1; 10 bases are a match to TRBD1. The germline V gene encodes CDR1 MDHEN and CDR2 SYDVKM. The V gene end was trimmed by 6 bases and the J gene end by 7 bases; junction bases not matched to a gene: 3. This CDR3 is built from 13 residues. Here the CDR3 DNA reads TGTGCCAGCAGCCGACAGGGGGCTAATGAGCAGTTCTTC. It specifies CASSRQGANEQFF.

The CDR3: CASSPSRSSNQPQHF. CDR3 DNA sequence: TGTGCCAGCAGCCCCTCTCGGAGTAGCAATCAGCCCCAGCATTTT. The V and J genes are TRBV28 and TRBJ1-5; D unresolved. V was trimmed by 6 bases and J by 0 bases, leaving 12 bases between them. Germline V CDR1 and CDR2: MDHEN, SYDVKM. The CDR3 contains 15 residues.

A few counts support this clone. This rearrangement joins TRBV5-1 to TRBJ2-6; D is undetermined. The V end lost 0 bases, the J end lost 0 bases, and 7 bases lay between the germline ends. The CDR3 extends over 16 amino acids. Germline V gene data show CDR1 as SGHRS and CDR2 as YFSETQ. CDR3 amino acids: CASSLGHSSGANVLTF. The CDR3 DNA sequence: TGCGCCAGCAGCTTGGGACACAGCTCTGGGGCCAACGTCCTGACTTTC. The entire variable domain, with the rest obtained from reference TRBV5-1 and TRBJ2-6, is as follows: KAGVTQTPRYLIKTRGQQVTLSCSPISGHRSVSWYQQTPGQGLQFLFEYFSETQRNKGNFPGRFSGRQFSNSRSEMNVSTLELGDSALYLCASSLGHSSGANVLTFGAGSRLTVL.

This chain connects TRBV7-9 to TRBJ1-4, with 8 nucleotides matching TRBD1. After removal of 6 bases from V and 7 bases from J, the junction contained 7 bases not matched to a gene. Per germline, CDR1 SEHNR and CDR2 FQNEAQ (reference sequence). This CDR3 comprises 14 residues. The CDR3 sequence: CASSSQGVVEKLFF. The CDR3 DNA follows: TGTGCCAGCAGTTCACAGGGGGTAGTTGAAAAACTGTTTTTT.

A remark on this clone: The same CDR3 can be traced to other DNA sequences in this sample. The chain has TRBV30 and TRBJ1-1, with TRBD1 as a possible D gene (6 bases). The CDR3 has 13 amino acids. Trimming cost V 0 bases and J 2 bases, with 7 bases left between them. Germline CDR1 reads GTSNPN; CDR2 reads SVGIG (reference sequence). The CDR3 DNA reads as TGTGCCTGGAGTGTACAGGGTAACACTGAAGCTTTCTTT. It encodes CAWSVQGNTEAFF.

This clone was picked up one time. The V call is TRBV6-5, the J call TRBJ1-5, with no clear D. The V gene lost 5 bases and the J gene lost 2 bases, with 10 bases spanning the gap. CDR1 MNHEY and CDR2 SVGAGI come from the germline V gene. The CDR3 totals 14 residues. The CDR3 region has the DNA TGTGCCAGCAGTCTCCAGTTGGGCAATCAGCCCCAGCATTTT. It specifies CASSLQLGNQPQHF.

The rearrangement uses TRBV7-9 and TRBJ2-7; 12 positions agree with TRBD1. Looked up from germline, CDR1 is SEHNR and CDR2 is FQNEAQ (reference sequence). Trimming at V came to 5 bases and at J to 0 bases, leaving 5 bases not matched to a gene. The CDR3 runs to 16 residues. Here the CDR3 DNA reads TGTGCCAGCAGCGGGACAGGGGGCCGAAGCTCCTACGAGCAGTACTTC. Translated, it gives CASSGTGGRSSYEQYF.

This sequence joins TRBV3-1 (or the pseudogene TRBV3-2) and TRBJ2-1, with TRBD2 identical over 8 bases. Germline lookup yields CDR1 LGHDT and CDR2 YNNKEL (reference sequence). The CDR3 runs 16 residues. The V gene end was trimmed by 4 bases and the J gene end by 0 bases; junction bases not matched to a gene: 5. This CDR3 reads CASSPGGGLSYNEQFF. The CDR3 nucleotides read TGTGCCAGCAGCCCCGGGGGGGGGCTCTCCTACAATGAGCAGTTCTTC.

This clone is a singleton in its sample. The rearrangement joins TRBV15 to TRBJ1-5; 7 nucleotides match TRBD1. The CDR3 totals 14 residues. V trimming: 0 bases; J trimming: 7 bases; junction bases outside the gene matches: 3. Germline loops: CDR1 LNHNV, CDR2 YYDKDF (reference sequence). CDR3 nucleotide sequence: TGTGCCACCAGCAGAGAGGACAGGAGGCAGCCCCAGCATTTT. It specifies CATSREDRRQPQHF.

This clone rates as medium-sized (0.01 to 0.1%). This chain uses TRBV6-5 with TRBJ1-1; tentative D call: TRBD1 (6 bases). Germline values: CDR1 MNHEY, CDR2 SVGAGI. The CDR3 length is 13 residues. V was shortened by 6 bases and J by 4 bases, with 12 bases between the two germline ends. CDR3 sequence (DNA): TGTGCCAGCAGGCTTATGGGGGCCACTGAAGCTTTCTTT. Protein product: CASRLMGATEAFF.

The chain joins TRBV19 to TRBJ2-7, with 9 bases identical to TRBD1. The V gene end was trimmed by 9 bases and the J gene end by 7 bases; junction bases not matched to a gene: 7. The CDR3 runs to 12 residues. Germline lookup yields CDR1 LNHDA and CDR2 SQIVND (reference sequence). The CDR3 reads CARVNRGREQYF. The CDR3, as DNA: TGTGCCAGGGTAAACAGGGGGCGGGAGCAGTACTTC.

The V call is TRBV9, the J call TRBJ2-1; D is unresolved. CDR3 length: 15 residues. The V and J ends lost 0 bases and 7 bases respectively, with 14 bases between them. Germline V gene sequence: CDR1 SGDLS, CDR2 YYNGEE. CDR3 amino acids: CASSVVAFPGNEQFF. The CDR3 DNA sequence: TGTGCCAGCAGCGTAGTGGCCTTCCCGGGTAATGAGCAGTTCTTC.